This T cell receptor beta chain was recorded in a study of shared clonotypes between healthy human individuals. This clone was found once. Genomic DNA for unsorted samples, which was extracted with the QIAamp DNA Blood Mini kit, came from roughly 100 million PBMCs. In the study's own analysis: From ImmunoSEQ came sequences covering only the junction and carrying no quality scores, so filtering differed. Clones were read by immunoSEQ multiplex PCR, and TCRdb kept only the in-frame ones, dropping some. V and J calls and clone size are given by that table; D and trimming were obtained from the DNA. The sample carries about 490,000 clones, 70% to 80% recorded once. This TCR was recovered from a woman aged 40 to 55 in good health. Some clones in this sample may be carry-over from other donors' samples. Sequenced: PBMCs.

This CDR3 reads CAWSGATGYSYEQYF. As DNA, the CDR3 is TGTGCCTGGAGTGGAGCGACAGGTTACTCCTACGAGCAGTACTTC. V gene TRBV30 combines with J gene TRBJ2-7; the D gene is possibly TRBD1 (6 bases). The CDR3 runs to 15 residues. Trimming removed 1 base from V and 0 bases from J, with 13 bases in between. Germline CDR1 GTSNPN, CDR2 SVGIG (reference sequence).